The T cell receptor (beta chain) under discussion was sequenced for a study of blood T cell repertoires in COVID-19. Overall study context: PBMCs, B-cell-depleted T cells, or T cells provided the cDNA or gDNA that made up the material.

TCRdb keeps only in-frame clones here, not all; method: immunoSEQ multiplex PCR. The repertoire consists of 130,000 to 150,000 clones, with approximately 87% occurring once and the leading ten covering approximately 1.2%. Germline CDR1 reads SGHNT; CDR2 reads YYREEE (reference sequence). This CDR3 comprises 14 residues. V was pared by 0 bases and J by 7 bases, with 13 bases between. The study drew participants aged about 18 to 89 years from about two dozen US areas. Cohorts were determined from participant-reported clinical history. This sequence joins TRBV5-4 and TRBJ1-2; D unclear. This TCR was sampled from a woman aged 25 to 39 with acute COVID-19. Sequencing was performed on PBMCs or T cells enriched from blood (not recorded which). CDR3 loop: CASSLVPSASGYTF. The CDR3 DNA sequence: TGTGCCAGCAGCTTGGTCCCCTCCGCGAGTGGCTACACCTTC.